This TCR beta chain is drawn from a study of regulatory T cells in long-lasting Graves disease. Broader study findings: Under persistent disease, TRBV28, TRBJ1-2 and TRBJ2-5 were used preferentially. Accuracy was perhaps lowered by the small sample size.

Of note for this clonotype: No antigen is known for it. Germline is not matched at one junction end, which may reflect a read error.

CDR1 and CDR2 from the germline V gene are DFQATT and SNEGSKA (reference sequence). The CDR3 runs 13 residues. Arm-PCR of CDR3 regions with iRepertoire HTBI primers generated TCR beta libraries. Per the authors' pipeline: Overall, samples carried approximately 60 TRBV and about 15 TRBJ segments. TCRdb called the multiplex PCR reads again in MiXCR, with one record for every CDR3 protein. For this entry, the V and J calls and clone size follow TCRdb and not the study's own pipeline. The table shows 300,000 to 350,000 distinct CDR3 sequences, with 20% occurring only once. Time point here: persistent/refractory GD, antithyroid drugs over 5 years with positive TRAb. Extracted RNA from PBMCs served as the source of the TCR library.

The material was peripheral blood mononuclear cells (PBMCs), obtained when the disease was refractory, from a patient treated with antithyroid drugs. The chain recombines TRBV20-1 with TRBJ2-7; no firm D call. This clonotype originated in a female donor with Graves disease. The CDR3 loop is CSARGQTTYEQCF. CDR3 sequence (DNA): TGCAGTGCTAGGGGCCAGACCACCTACGAGCAGTGCTTC.